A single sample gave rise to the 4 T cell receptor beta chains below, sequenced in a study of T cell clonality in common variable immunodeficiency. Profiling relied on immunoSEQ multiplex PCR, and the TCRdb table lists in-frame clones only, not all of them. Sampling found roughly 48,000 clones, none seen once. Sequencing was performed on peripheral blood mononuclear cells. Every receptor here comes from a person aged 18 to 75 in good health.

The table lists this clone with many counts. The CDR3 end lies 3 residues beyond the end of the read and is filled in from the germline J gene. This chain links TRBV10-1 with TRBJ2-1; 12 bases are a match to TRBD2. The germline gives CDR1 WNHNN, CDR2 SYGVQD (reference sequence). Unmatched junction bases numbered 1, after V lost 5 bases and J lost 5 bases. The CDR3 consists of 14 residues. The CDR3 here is CASSRLAGDNEQFF. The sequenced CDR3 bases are TGCGCCAGCAGTCGACTAGCGGGAGACAATGAG.

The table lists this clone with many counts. The DNA read from the CDR3 is TGTGCCAGCAGCTTGGCAGGGGGCGAAAGGAATTTG. Translated: CASSLAGGERNL. The whole CDR3 is CASSLAGGERNLAFF. The chain uses TRBV5-4 and TRBJ1-1, with 8 bases identical to TRBD1. The DNA ends 3 residues before the CDR3 does, and the rest of the CDR3 is filled in from the germline J gene. Germline CDR1 is SGHNT and CDR2 is YYREEE (reference sequence). The CDR3 has 15 residues.

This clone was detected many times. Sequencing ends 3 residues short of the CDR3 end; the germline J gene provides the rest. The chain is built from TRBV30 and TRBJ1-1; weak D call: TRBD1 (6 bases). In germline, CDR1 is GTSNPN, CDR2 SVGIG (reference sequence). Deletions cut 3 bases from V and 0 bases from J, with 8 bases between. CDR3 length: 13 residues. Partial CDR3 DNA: TGTGCCTGGAGGGGGGCGTTGAACACTGAA. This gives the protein CAWRGALNTE. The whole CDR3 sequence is CAWRGALNTEAFF.

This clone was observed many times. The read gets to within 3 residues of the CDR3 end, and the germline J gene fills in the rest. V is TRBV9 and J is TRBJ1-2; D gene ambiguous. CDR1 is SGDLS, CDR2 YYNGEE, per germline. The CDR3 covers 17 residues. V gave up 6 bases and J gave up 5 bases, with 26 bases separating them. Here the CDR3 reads CASTKYGVQSLLYGYTF. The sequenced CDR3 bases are TGTGCCAGCACAAAATACGGGGTCCAATCCCTTTTGTATGGC.